Each of the 17 T cell receptor beta chains below was sequenced from the same sample in a study of T cell repertoires in cytomegalovirus infection. Their cognate antigens are unknown. TCRdb processed the reads anew with MiXCR; each CDR3 protein has one entry. This sample has 680,000 or so distinct CDR3 sequences, with roughly 30% found just once. Here the sequenced sample was cultured PBMCs, taken from culture after CMV antigen stimulation. These receptors came from a human donor in good health (CMV status not recorded). Some clones in this sample may be carry-over from other donors' samples.

V gene TRBV7-8 combines with J gene TRBJ2-5, with TRBD1 as a possible D gene (6 bases). The V gene's germline CDR1 is SGHVS and CDR2 FQNEAQ. Trimming left V 1 base short and J 2 bases short, with 11 bases between. This CDR3 contains 15 residues. This CDR3 reads CASSLDRDTQETQYF. CDR3 bases: TGTGCCAGCAGCTTAGATCGGGACACACAAGAGACCCAGTACTTC.

V usage is TRBV6-6 and J usage is TRBJ2-7; 7 nucleotides align to TRBD1. The CDR3 sequence is 15 residues long. With V trimmed by 0 bases and J by 0 bases, 2 bases remained unmatched. Looked up from germline, CDR1 is MNHNY and CDR2 is SVGAGI (reference sequence). The CDR3 loop is CASSYSRGSSYEQYF. CDR3 DNA: TGTGCCAGCAGTTACTCCAGGGGGAGCTCCTACGAGCAGTACTTC.

This clonotype has more than one count but fewer than ten. This rearrangement joins TRBV7-8 to TRBJ2-5; D is undetermined. CDR1 and CDR2 (germline): SGHVS, FQNEAQ. The CDR3 has 15 residues. Trimming took 1 base from V and 5 from J, leaving 14 bases between them. The CDR3 here is CASSLVDGPRETQYF. In DNA form, the CDR3 reads TGTGCCAGCAGCTTAGTGGATGGGCCCCGGGAGACCCAGTACTTC.

In its sample, this clonotype was seen many times. The chain uses TRBV7-2 and TRBJ2-7; 11 bases align to TRBD2. The CDR3 covers 18 residues. The junction had 13 bases not matched to a gene; V was cut back by 1 base and J by 5 bases. Germline values: CDR1 SGHTA, CDR2 FQGNSA. The CDR3 DNA sequence: TGTGCCAGCAGCTTAGGGGGTAGCGGGAGGGCCTTCTTCCACGAGCAGTACTTC. It translates to CASSLGGSGRAFFHEQYF.

The chain carries TRBV20-1 and TRBJ2-1, with 11 nucleotides matching TRBD2. This CDR3 comprises 17 residues. Germline CDR1 reads DFQATT; CDR2 reads SNEGSKA (reference sequence). The V gene end was trimmed by 5 bases and the J gene end by 5 bases; junction bases not matched to a gene: 14. The CDR3 here is CSAESLGLAGGHNEQFF. CDR3 nucleotides: TGCAGTGCTGAATCCCTTGGGCTAGCGGGGGGACACAATGAGCAGTTCTTC.

The chain employs TRBV19 and TRBJ1-1; D is perhaps TRBD1 (6 bases). Germline CDR1 reads LNHDA; CDR2 reads SQIVND (reference sequence). The CDR3 covers 13 residues. Trimming removed 5 bases at V and 8 bases at J, with 15 bases between. The CDR3 is CASSLGQFNEAFF. As DNA, the CDR3 is TGTGCCAGTAGTCTCGGACAGTTTAACGAAGCTTTCTTT.

This chain links TRBV12-3 or TRBV12-4 with TRBJ1-4; no clear D gene. The CDR3 loop spans 15 amino acids. V was trimmed by 3 bases and J by 11 bases, leaving 19 bases between them. The CDR3 loop is CASSFSRPGWQKLFF. The CDR3 nucleotides read TGTGCCAGCAGTTTTTCCAGGCCAGGATGGCAGAAACTGTTTTTT.

The genes are TRBV5-4 and TRBJ2-5; TRBD1 or TRBD2 may be the D gene (5 bases each). This CDR3 has 15 residues. Germline values: CDR1 SGHNT, CDR2 YYREEE (reference sequence). The ends were cut back, 0 bases at V and 1 base at J, with 10 bases in the middle. CDR3: CASSLAGLIQETQYF. CDR3 nucleotides: TGTGCCAGCAGCTTGGCGGGGCTTATCCAAGAGACCCAGTACTTC.

The sample holds a few counts of this clonotype. The gene calls are TRBV4-1 and TRBJ2-5, with D uncertain. Germline CDR1 reads MGHRA; CDR2 reads YSYEKL. The CDR3 spans 15 residues. V was clipped by 6 bases and J by 2 bases, with 16 bases between them. CDR3 sequence: CASSFGEAFQETQYF. The CDR3 DNA is TGCGCCAGCAGTTTCGGAGAGGCCTTTCAAGAGACCCAGTACTTC.

This sequence joins TRBV7-9 and TRBJ1-4; TRBD1 might be the D (5 bases). V was pared by 2 bases and J by 4 bases, with 11 bases between. The CDR3 spans 15 residues. The germline V gene encodes CDR1 SEHNR and CDR2 FQNEAQ (reference sequence). The CDR3 loop is CASSLTTENNEKLFF. For the CDR3, the DNA is TGTGCCAGCAGCTTAACGACAGAGAATAATGAAAAACTGTTTTTT.

This clonotype was counted only a few times. The chain links TRBV5-1 to TRBJ2-3, with D tentatively TRBD1 or TRBD2 (6 bases each). The germline gives CDR1 SGHRS, CDR2 YFSETQ. V was cut by 0 bases and J by 8 bases, with 19 bases left in between. The CDR3 covers 16 residues. CDR3 protein: CASSLEVGGPIGTQYF. The CDR3 DNA follows: TGCGCCAGCAGCTTGGAAGTGGGGGGCCCGATTGGTACGCAGTATTTT. The full variable domain, rest sourced from reference TRBV5-1 and TRBJ2-3, is KAGVTQTPRYLIKTRGQQVTLSCSPISGHRSVSWYQQTPGQGLQFLFEYFSETQRNKGNFPGRFSGRQFSNSRSEMNVSTLELGDSALYLCASSLEVGGPIGTQYFGPGTRLTVL.

The V call is TRBV4-1, the J call TRBJ2-2; perhaps TRBD2 as D (6 bases). CDR3 length: 17 residues. Trimming pared 2 bases from V and 1 base from J, leaving 14 bases between. From germline, CDR1 is MGHRA and CDR2 YSYEKL. The CDR3 bases are TGCGCCAGCAGCCAAATCCTGGCGGGGTTGAACACCGGGGAGCTGTTTTTT. Amino acid sequence: CASSQILAGLNTGELFF.

The chain links TRBV2 to TRBJ2-7; the match to TRBD1 covers 12 bases. CDR3 length equals 17 residues. V lost 6 bases to trimming and J lost 0 bases; unmatched junction nucleotides: 9. CDR1 and CDR2 (germline): SNHLY, FYNNEI. This CDR3 is CASRAGTGGSHSYEQYF. In DNA form, the CDR3 reads TGTGCCAGCAGGGCCGGGACAGGGGGCAGTCACTCCTACGAGCAGTACTTC.

The rearrangement uses TRBV7-2 and TRBJ2-7; 11 bases map to TRBD2. Trimming removed 1 base from V and 3 bases from J; junction bases left unmatched: 5. The CDR3 has 16 residues. Germline CDR1 reads SGHTA; CDR2 reads FQGNSA. This chain's CDR3 is CASSLGGLAAFYEQYF. DNA for the CDR3: TGTGCCAGCAGCTTAGGGGGACTAGCGGCCTTCTACGAGCAGTACTTC.

This clonotype was found once. The chain combines TRBV6-5 with TRBJ1-2, with 9 bases fitting TRBD1. The ends lost 0 bases at V and 7 bases at J; junction bases unmatched: 6. Germline CDR1 is MNHEY and CDR2 is SVGAGI. This CDR3 has 15 amino acids. In nucleotides, the CDR3 is TGTGCCAGCAGTTACTCCATGGACAGGGGCTCTGGCTACACCTTC. Protein product: CASSYSMDRGSGYTF.

The chain recombines TRBV6-6 with TRBJ2-1; 9 bases line up with TRBD2. V shed 6 bases and J 6 bases; nucleotides not matched to a gene: 9. The germline CDR1 and CDR2 sequences are MNHNY and SVGAGI (reference sequence). The CDR3 runs to 15 residues. The CDR3 sequence: CASRFGRGGLNEQFF. CDR3 nucleotide sequence: TGTGCCAGCAGATTTGGGCGGGGGGGCCTCAATGAGCAGTTCTTC.

This clonotype has at least ten counts. The rearrangement joins TRBV7-2 to TRBJ1-5; D is uncertain. Trimming pared 5 bases from V and 5 bases from J, leaving 10 bases between. The CDR3 runs to 13 residues. The germline V gene has CDR1 SGHTA and CDR2 FQGNSA. CDR3 bases: TGTGCCAGCAGCCCCCTGGGAGATCAGCCCCAGCATTTT. Its protein is CASSPLGDQPQHF.